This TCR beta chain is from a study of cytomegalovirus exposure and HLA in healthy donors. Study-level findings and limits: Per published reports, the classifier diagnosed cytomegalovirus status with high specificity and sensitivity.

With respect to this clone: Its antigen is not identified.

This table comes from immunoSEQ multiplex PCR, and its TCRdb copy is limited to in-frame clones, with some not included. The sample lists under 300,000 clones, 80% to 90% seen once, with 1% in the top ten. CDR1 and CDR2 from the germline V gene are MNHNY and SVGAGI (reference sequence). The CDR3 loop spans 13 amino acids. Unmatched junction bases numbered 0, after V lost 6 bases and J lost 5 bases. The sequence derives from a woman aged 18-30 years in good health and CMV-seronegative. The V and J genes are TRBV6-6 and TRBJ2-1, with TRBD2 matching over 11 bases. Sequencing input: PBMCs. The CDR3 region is CASRLAGDNEQFF. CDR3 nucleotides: TGTGCCAGCAGACTAGCGGGGGACAATGAGCAGTTCTTC.